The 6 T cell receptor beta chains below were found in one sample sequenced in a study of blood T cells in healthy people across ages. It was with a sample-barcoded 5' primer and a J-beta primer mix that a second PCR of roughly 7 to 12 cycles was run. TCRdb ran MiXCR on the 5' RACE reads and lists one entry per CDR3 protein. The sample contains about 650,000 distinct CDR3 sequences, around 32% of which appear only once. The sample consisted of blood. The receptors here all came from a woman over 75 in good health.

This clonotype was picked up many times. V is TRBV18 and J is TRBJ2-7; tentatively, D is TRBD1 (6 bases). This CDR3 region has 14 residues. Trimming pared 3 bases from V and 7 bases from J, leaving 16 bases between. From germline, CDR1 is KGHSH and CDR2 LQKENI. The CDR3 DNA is TGTGCCAGCTCACCGGGGATGTCGAGGGGGGAGCAGTACTTC. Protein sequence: CASSPGMSRGEQYF. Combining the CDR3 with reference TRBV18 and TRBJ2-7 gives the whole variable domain NAGVMQNPRHLVRRRGQEARLRCSPMKGHSHVYWYRQLPEEGLKFMVYLQKENIIDESGMPKERFSAEFPKEGPSILRIQQVVRGDSAAYFCASSPGMSRGEQYFGPGTRLTVT.

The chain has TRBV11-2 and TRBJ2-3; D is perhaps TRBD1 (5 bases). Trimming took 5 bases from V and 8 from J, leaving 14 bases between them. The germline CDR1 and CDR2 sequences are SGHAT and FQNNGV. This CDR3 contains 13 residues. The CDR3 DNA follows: TGTGCCAGCAGCCCTAGGGGTTTGGGTACGCAGTATTTT. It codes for CASSPRGLGTQYF.

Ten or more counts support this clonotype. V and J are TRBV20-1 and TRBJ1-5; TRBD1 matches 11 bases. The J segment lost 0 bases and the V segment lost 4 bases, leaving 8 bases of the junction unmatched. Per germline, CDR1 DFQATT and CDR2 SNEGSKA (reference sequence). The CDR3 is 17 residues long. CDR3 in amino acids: CSANPGQGGNSNQPQHF. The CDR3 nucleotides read TGCAGTGCTAATCCGGGACAGGGGGGTAATAGCAATCAGCCCCAGCATTTT.

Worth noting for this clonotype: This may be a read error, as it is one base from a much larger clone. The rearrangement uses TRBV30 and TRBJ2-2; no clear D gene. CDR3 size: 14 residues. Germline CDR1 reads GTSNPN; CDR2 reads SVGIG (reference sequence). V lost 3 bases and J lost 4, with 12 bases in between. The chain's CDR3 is CAWSPGLPTGELFF. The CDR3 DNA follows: TGTGCCTGGAGCCCTGGGCTGCCCACCGGGGAGCTGTTTTTT.

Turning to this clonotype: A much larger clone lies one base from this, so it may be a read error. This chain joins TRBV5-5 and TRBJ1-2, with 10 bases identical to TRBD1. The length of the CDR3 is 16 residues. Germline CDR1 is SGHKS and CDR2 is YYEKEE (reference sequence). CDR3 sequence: CASSSDPGQGTYGYTF. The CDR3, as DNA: TGTGCCAGTAGCTCGGATCCGGGACAGGGGACTTATGGCTACACCTTC.

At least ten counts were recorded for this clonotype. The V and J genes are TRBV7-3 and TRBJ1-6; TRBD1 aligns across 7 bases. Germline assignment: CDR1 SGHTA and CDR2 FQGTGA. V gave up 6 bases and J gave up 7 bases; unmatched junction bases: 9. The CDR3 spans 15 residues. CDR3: CASRSEGQLNSPLHF. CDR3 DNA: TGTGCCAGCAGGTCCGAGGGACAGTTAAATTCACCCCTCCACTTT. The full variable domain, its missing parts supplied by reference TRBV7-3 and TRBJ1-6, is GAGVSQTPSNKVTEKGKYVELRCDPISGHTALYWYRQSLGQGPEFLIYFQGTGAADDSGLPNDRFFAVRPEGSVSTLKIQRTERGDSAVYLCASRSEGQLNSPLHFGNGTRLTVT.